The following is a T cell receptor beta chain sequence with its context. Antigen: not known. Per-sample assaying covered roughly 10^5 TCR templates. Assay: immunoSEQ multiplex PCR; the TCRdb copy retains only in-frame clones and omits some. The sample contains roughly 60,000 clones, 93% of which appear only once. The entry originates in a study of siplizumab effects on memory and regulatory T cells. Study-level results: Contribution to the alloresponse seemed major for naive T cells, which also seemed more diverse than memory cells. Proof of suppressive function in proliferating Tregs from siplizumab cultures was not established.

The V gene's germline CDR1 is SQVTM and CDR2 ANQGSEA. The CDR3 spans 13 residues. The V end lost 7 bases, the J end lost 6 bases, and 15 bases lay between the germline ends. This TCR came from a human donor in good health. The V call is TRBV29-1, the J call TRBJ1-4; D not certain. The sequenced sample was CD8+ T cells sorted from blood. DNA for the CDR3: TGCAGCGGGACGGGGATAGAGGATGAAAAACTGTTTTTT. It yields the protein CSGTGIEDEKLFF. The full variable domain, its missing parts supplied by reference TRBV29-1 and TRBJ1-4, is SAVISQKPSRDICQRGTSLTIQCQVDSQVTMMFWYRQQPGQSLTLIATANQGSEATYESGFVIDKFPISRPNLTFSTLTVSNMSPEDSSIYLCSGTGIEDEKLFFGSGTQLSVL.